These T cell receptor beta chains were read from a single sample in a study of Graves' ophthalmopathy and Graves' hyperthyroidism. Each CDR3 protein gets one entry after TCRdb re-called the multiplex PCR reads with MiXCR. The sample lists over a million distinct CDR3 sequences, 35% to 40% seen once, with around 10% in the top ten. Specimen: peripheral blood or thyroid tissue (not recorded which). These receptors were collected from an adult man with Graves' hyperthyroidism. Each CDR3 is given with its conserved first and last residue. The order of the fields is V gene, D gene, clone size, J gene, CDR3 protein, CDR3 DNA. D genes are given only for firm matches. Clone size is shown for a subset of rows, as once, few, many or a class of expanded clone.

v_gene: TRBV2; d_gene: NA; abundance: NA; j_gene: TRBJ1-5; CDR3aa: CASSPPKAAEETQHF; CDR3nt: TGTGCCAGCAGCCCCCCTAAGGCGGCAGAAGAGACCCAGCATTTT
v_gene: TRBV29-1; d_gene: TRBD1; abundance: NA; j_gene: TRBJ2-6; CDR3aa: CSVEGQGASSSGANVLTF; CDR3nt: TGCAGCGTTGAGGGACAGGGGGCCTCTAGCTCTGGGGCCAACGTCCTGACTTTC
v_gene: TRBV2; d_gene: NA; abundance: NA; j_gene: TRBJ1-1; CDR3aa: CASSTRAPSAEAFF; CDR3nt: TGTGCCAGCAGCACCCGCGCTCCCTCGGCTGAAGCTTTCTTT
v_gene: TRBV28; d_gene: NA; abundance: few; j_gene: TRBJ1-6; CDR3aa: CASVRTDNSPLHF; CDR3nt: TGTGCCAGCGTAAGGACAGATAATTCACCCCTCCACTTT
v_gene: TRBV6-5; d_gene: NA; abundance: few; j_gene: TRBJ2-7; CDR3aa: CASSQEMSRVYEQYF; CDR3nt: TGTGCCAGCAGCCAAGAAATGTCCAGGGTGTACGAGCAGTACTTC
v_gene: TRBV7-9; d_gene: NA; abundance: many; j_gene: TRBJ1-1; CDR3aa: CASSSGTF; CDR3nt: TGTGCCAGCAGTTCAGGCACCTTT
v_gene: TRBV7-2; d_gene: NA; abundance: few; j_gene: TRBJ1-1; CDR3aa: CASTRGWNTEAFF; CDR3nt: TGTGCCAGCACCCGGGGGTGGAACACTGAAGCTTTCTTT
v_gene: TRBV6-2/TRBV6-3; d_gene: TRBD1; abundance: few; j_gene: TRBJ2-7; CDR3aa: CASSLGQSQNYEQYF; CDR3nt: TGTGCCAGCAGCCTGGGACAGTCACAAAACTACGAGCAGTACTTC
v_gene: TRBV15; d_gene: NA; abundance: NA; j_gene: TRBJ2-5; CDR3aa: CATSREDAAAETQYF; CDR3nt: TGTGCCACCAGCAGAGAGGACGCCGCCGCAGAGACCCAGTACTTC
v_gene: TRBV10-3; d_gene: NA; abundance: NA; j_gene: TRBJ1-5; CDR3aa: CAIRGVLEQPQHF; CDR3nt: TGTGCCATCAGGGGGGTTCTGGAACAGCCCCAGCATTTT
v_gene: TRBV11-2; d_gene: TRBD1; abundance: NA; j_gene: TRBJ2-7; CDR3aa: CASSTAGGIAYEQYF; CDR3nt: TGTGCCAGCAGCACGGCAGGGGGCATCGCCTACGAGCAGTACTTC
v_gene: TRBV12-3/TRBV12-4; d_gene: NA; abundance: many; j_gene: TRBJ1-5; CDR3aa: CASSRTESNQPQHF; CDR3nt: TGTGCCAGCAGCCGGACCGAGAGCAATCAGCCCCAGCATTTT
v_gene: TRBV19; d_gene: NA; abundance: NA; j_gene: TRBJ1-1; CDR3aa: CASSIGHLDAEAFF; CDR3nt: TGTGCCAGTAGTATTGGACACCTTGACGCTGAAGCTTTCTTT
v_gene: TRBV7-2; d_gene: TRBD1; abundance: once; j_gene: TRBJ1-2; CDR3aa: CASSSGDRGDYGYTF; CDR3nt: TGTGCCAGCAGCTCGGGGGACAGGGGAGACTATGGCTACACCTTC
v_gene: TRBV6-2/TRBV6-3; d_gene: NA; abundance: NA; j_gene: TRBJ2-5; CDR3aa: CASNGATAFEETQYF; CDR3nt: TGTGCCAGCAATGGCGCGACAGCATTCGAAGAGACCCAGTACTTC
v_gene: TRBV20-1; d_gene: TRBD1; abundance: NA; j_gene: TRBJ2-5; CDR3aa: CSAKAGGRRTQYF; CDR3nt: TGCAGTGCAAAGGCAGGGGGTCGTCGGACCCAGTACTTC
v_gene: TRBV24-1; d_gene: NA; abundance: NA; j_gene: TRBJ2-7; CDR3aa: CATSDLYQGEQYF; CDR3nt: TGTGCCACCAGTGATTTGTACCAGGGCGAGCAGTACTTC
v_gene: TRBV4-2; d_gene: NA; abundance: NA; j_gene: TRBJ1-2; CDR3aa: CASSQVDTTTNYGYTF; CDR3nt: TGTGCCAGCAGCCAAGTGGACACTACAACTAACTATGGCTACACCTTC
v_gene: TRBV19; d_gene: NA; abundance: many; j_gene: TRBJ2-7; CDR3aa: CASRPREYHEQYF; CDR3nt: TGTGCCAGTCGCCCCAGGGAGTACCACGAGCAGTACTTC
v_gene: TRBV7-3; d_gene: NA; abundance: NA; j_gene: TRBJ2-7; CDR3aa: CASRSVRGYEQYF; CDR3nt: TGTGCCAGCAGGTCCGTCAGGGGTTACGAGCAGTACTTC
v_gene: TRBV5-8; d_gene: TRBD1; abundance: NA; j_gene: TRBJ1-2; CDR3aa: CASSPRQGRSYGYTF; CDR3nt: TGTGCCAGCAGCCCAAGACAGGGAAGGTCCTATGGCTACACCTTC
v_gene: TRBV2; d_gene: NA; abundance: few; j_gene: TRBJ1-5; CDR3aa: CASTNVQGFISNQPQHF; CDR3nt: TGTGCCAGCACAAACGTACAGGGTTTCATAAGCAATCAGCCCCAGCATTTT
v_gene: TRBV19; d_gene: TRBD1; abundance: many; j_gene: TRBJ1-2; CDR3aa: CASSPGQGAYYGYTF; CDR3nt: TGTGCCAGTAGTCCGGGACAGGGGGCCTACTATGGCTACACCTTC
v_gene: TRBV28; d_gene: NA; abundance: once; j_gene: TRBJ2-5; CDR3aa: CASSSVRTFNPETQYF; CDR3nt: TGTGCCAGCAGTTCTGTCAGAACATTCAATCCAGAGACCCAGTACTTC
v_gene: TRBV15; d_gene: NA; abundance: few; j_gene: TRBJ2-6; CDR3aa: CATSVSVGANVLTF; CDR3nt: TGTGCCACCAGCGTTTCTGTTGGGGCCAACGTCCTGACTTTC
v_gene: TRBV7-9; d_gene: TRBD1; abundance: many; j_gene: TRBJ1-4; CDR3aa: CASSQGTGGEKLFF; CDR3nt: TGTGCCAGCAGCCAAGGGACAGGGGGAGAAAAACTGTTTTTT
v_gene: TRBV10-3; d_gene: NA; abundance: NA; j_gene: TRBJ2-5; CDR3aa: CAISDGRGRTDTQYF; CDR3nt: TGTGCCATCAGTGATGGTCGGGGGCGCACAGATACGCAGTATTTC
v_gene: TRBV4-1; d_gene: TRBD1; abundance: many; j_gene: TRBJ1-5; CDR3aa: CASSAGQEQDQPQHF; CDR3nt: TGCGCCAGCAGCGCGGGACAGGAGCAGGATCAGCCCCAGCATTTT
v_gene: TRBV19; d_gene: NA; abundance: few; j_gene: TRBJ2-6; CDR3aa: CASSIEVGGRANVLTF; CDR3nt: TGTGCCAGTAGTATAGAAGTGGGGGGTCGAGCCAACGTCCTGACTTTC
v_gene: TRBV7-9; d_gene: NA; abundance: many; j_gene: TRBJ1-5; CDR3aa: CASSLAASGDQPQHF; CDR3nt: TGTGCCAGCAGCTTAGCGGCCTCAGGGGATCAGCCCCAGCATTTT
v_gene: TRBV29-1; d_gene: TRBD1; abundance: once; j_gene: TRBJ2-7; CDR3aa: CSVIGQGPSTF; CDR3nt: TGCAGCGTTATCGGACAGGGTCCATCCACCTTC
v_gene: TRBV10-3; d_gene: TRBD1; abundance: few; j_gene: TRBJ1-4; CDR3aa: CAISEGGGLFVTNEKLFF; CDR3nt: TGTGCCATCAGTGAAGGAGGGGGCTTGTTTGTAACTAATGAAAAACTGTTTTTT
v_gene: TRBV10-1; d_gene: NA; abundance: NA; j_gene: TRBJ2-5; CDR3aa: CASSETGIRETQYF; CDR3nt: TGCGCCAGCAGTGAGACCGGGATACGAGAGACCCAGTACTTC
v_gene: TRBV11-1; d_gene: TRBD1; abundance: NA; j_gene: TRBJ1-1; CDR3aa: CASSLGDRGGTEAFF; CDR3nt: TGTGCCAGCAGCTTGGGAGACAGGGGCGGGACTGAAGCTTTCTTT
v_gene: TRBV6-5; d_gene: TRBD1; abundance: NA; j_gene: TRBJ2-6; CDR3aa: CAGSYRDRGGSGANVLTF; CDR3nt: TGTGCCGGCAGTTACAGAGACAGGGGGGGCTCTGGGGCCAACGTCCTGACTTTC
v_gene: TRBV15; d_gene: TRBD2; abundance: few; j_gene: TRBJ2-2; CDR3aa: CATSIGRGIYTGELFF; CDR3nt: TGTGCCACCAGCATTGGGAGGGGTATTTACACCGGGGAGCTGTTTTTT
v_gene: TRBV7-2; d_gene: TRBD1; abundance: many; j_gene: TRBJ1-1; CDR3aa: CASSLVGTGQRMNTEAFF; CDR3nt: TGTGCCAGCAGCTTAGTCGGGACAGGTCAACGAATGAACACTGAAGCTTTCTTT
v_gene: TRBV9; d_gene: NA; abundance: NA; j_gene: TRBJ1-5; CDR3aa: CASSHDSGRVNEHF; CDR3nt: TGTGCCAGCAGCCACGATAGCGGGAGAGTGAACGAGCATTTT
v_gene: TRBV6-2/TRBV6-3; d_gene: TRBD1; abundance: NA; j_gene: TRBJ1-5; CDR3aa: CASRSSTGYQPQHF; CDR3nt: TGTGCCAGCAGATCCTCGACAGGGTATCAGCCCCAGCATTTT
v_gene: TRBV5-1; d_gene: NA; abundance: NA; j_gene: TRBJ2-7; CDR3aa: CASSLGDRGVSEQYF; CDR3nt: TGCGCCAGCAGCTTGGGGGACCGAGGGGTCTCTGAGCAGTACTTC
v_gene: TRBV7-8; d_gene: NA; abundance: many; j_gene: TRBJ1-6; CDR3aa: CASSQMVSPLHF; CDR3nt: TGTGCCAGCAGCCAAATGGTCTCACCCCTCCACTTT
v_gene: TRBV10-2; d_gene: NA; abundance: NA; j_gene: TRBJ1-6; CDR3aa: CASSDRGVGRDSPLHF; CDR3nt: TGCGCCAGCAGTGATCGAGGTGTAGGGCGAGATTCACCCCTCCACTTT
v_gene: TRBV5-8; d_gene: NA; abundance: few; j_gene: TRBJ1-4; CDR3aa: CASSLDPGTKNEKLFF; CDR3nt: TGTGCCAGCAGCTTGGACCCCGGGACGAAGAATGAAAAACTGTTTTTT